Reported below is one T cell receptor beta chain. This clonotype was counted a few times. The antigen it binds to is not known. Base quality data are lacking; no much larger clone is found one base away. The receptor library was made with multiplex PCR. Sequencing used an Illumina HiSeq 4000. To build TCR beta libraries, CDR3 regions were amplified by Arm-PCR using iRepertoire HTBI primers. Gel purification was performed on PCR products prior to sequencing. From the authors' description of their analysis: Across samples, approximately 68 TRBV and around 15 TRBJ segments were identified and used for gene usage analysis of CDR3 amino acid clonotypes. COPE and FqMerger were used to merge the filtered high-quality paired reads into contigs. BLAST was used to align contigs to IMGT TRBV, TRBD and TRBJ reference genes, with CDR3 defined following IMGT. Highly expanded clones were defined as clonotypes with a frequency above 0.1%. Shannon entropy was used to measure repertoire diversity, and the Gini coefficient was used to measure V-J evenness. A clonotype found in more than one individual was treated as public. TCRdb redid the processing of the public reads, applying fastp at Q25 and MiXCR, and retained in-frame beta chains. Entries are consolidated by CDR3 protein sequence, retaining the most common genes and DNA. These V and J calls rely on TCRdb rather than the paper's analysis. The sample profile shows roughly 400,000 distinct CDR3 sequences; around 17% of them were found once. Together, the top ten hold less than 30% of the sample.

The entry originates in a study of regulatory T cells in long-lasting Graves disease (dated by TCRdb to the early 2020s). About the study as a whole: In the newly diagnosed Graves' disease group, patients had been taking antithyroid drugs for less than 3 months. TCR sequencing covered some 13 persistent and roughly 20 newly diagnosed Graves' disease patients, some 33 samples in total. Persistent Graves' disease patients were compared with newly diagnosed Graves' disease patients by peripheral blood TCR sequencing and RNA sequencing. The study was registered as a clinical trial and conducted in China. General findings and caveats noted by the study authors: The small sample size was acknowledged by the authors as a limitation that may reduce accuracy. Compared with newly diagnosed patients, persistent Graves' disease patients had lower TCR Shannon entropy and fewer highly expanded clones, which suggests clonal expansion. Sequencing and analysis were limited to the TCR beta chain. Because the primary lesion, thyroid tissue, could not be accessed, the study looked at peripheral blood alone. Persistent patients shared more public clonotypes among themselves (2,741) than newly diagnosed patients did (approximately 870).

What this sample's time point label stands for: newly diagnosed GD, antithyroid drugs for less than 3 months. For both TCR sequencing and RNA sequencing, RNA was extracted from PBMCs using TRIzol. The diagnosis of Graves' disease was made according to American Thyroid Association guidelines. Patients for the study were recruited at an endocrinology department in Xi'an, China. Each patient gave roughly 10 milliliters of peripheral blood, collected in an EDTA anticoagulant tube. PBMCs were isolated by Ficoll Paque Plus density gradient separation without further T cell sorting. An Agilent 2100 Bioanalyzer and agarose gel were used to assess RNA quality, and a NanoDrop 2000 was used to measure RNA concentration. In addition, the sample was reused for a study of T cells in Graves' hyperthyroidism and ophthalmopathy. As that second study puts it: Stable Graves' hyperthyroidism was defined as no progression to ophthalmopathy during 18 months of follow-up. The hyperthyroidism patients were between 18 and 65 years old and newly diagnosed, with a disease duration of less than 2 months. Exclusion was applied to patients with uncontrolled infections, other autoimmune diseases, pregnancy or lactation. Clinical symptoms, serum thyroxine and TRAb, thyroid ultrasound, and orbital computed tomography formed the basis for the diagnoses. The first round of RT-PCR for the TCR CDR3 was performed with the HTBI primer set and the Qiagen OneStep RT-PCR kit. Most expanded thyroid clonotypes (frequency above 0.001) were also found in blood, which suggests that blood repertoires may mirror thyroid immune responses. A model built on a 13 V-J signature distinguished ophthalmopathy from stable hyperthyroidism, reaching around 87% sensitivity and around 82% specificity in cross-validation and 80%/75% in testing. During validation, the model predicted progression to ophthalmopathy a median of about 5.9 months ahead of onset, with 70.59% sensitivity and almost 75% specificity. A discovery cohort of about 95 patients, roughly 40 with Graves' ophthalmopathy and about 58 with stable Graves' hyperthyroidism, was used to find distinguishing TCR V-J signatures. Prospective prediction of ophthalmopathy was tested in an independent validation cohort of some 20 hyperthyroidism patients and 15 to 17 patients who later progressed to ophthalmopathy. The approximately 95 discovery patients were divided at random into training and test sets in a 7:3 ratio. In several Graves' hyperthyroidism patients, the study also compared T-cell repertoires from thyroid tissue with T-cell repertoires from blood. Following sampling, methimazole starting at 30 mg daily was given to hyperthyroidism patients, and high-dose intravenous methylprednisolone was given to ophthalmopathy patients. A second multiplex PCR round built the libraries, followed by size selection and purification. Sequencing of the libraries was done on an Illumina HiSeq2000 using paired-end 100 bp reads. SOAPnuke was used to process the raw data, with reads discarded if the reads contained adapters or uncalled bases, had a mean Phred below 15, or lacked an exact constant-primer or identifier match. COPE v1.2.5 was used to merge the high-quality paired reads, and each unique nucleotide sequence was defined as a clonotype. MiTCR v1.1 was used to align the clonotypes against IMGT TRBV, TRBD and TRBJ reference segments. Only V-J combinations with frequency above 0.0001, covering 99% to 99.2% of repertoires, were analysed. A TCS score was defined as the ratio between F50 (clonal expansion) and ExV (chaos), using BLOSUM62-based TCRdist between CDR3 peptides within each V-J. Welch's t-statistics and random forest reduced several hundred V-J features to roughly 13, which were used in a naive Bayes classifier (R e1071). No statistical method was used to set the sample size in advance, and investigators knew the group allocation. The paper describes TCR Vbeta CDR3 sequencing of more than 120 peripheral blood samples, made up of 43 ophthalmopathy patients, roughly 80 hyperthyroidism patients and around 17 progressor patients.

Sequencing used peripheral blood mononuclear cells (PBMCs), obtained at new diagnosis, from a patient treated with antithyroid drugs. The clonotype comes from a woman aged 18-29 years with Graves disease. Donor details come from another sample of the same person, matched by shared clones.

The CDR3 region: CASSMTGSNEKLFF. The DNA reads TGTGCCAGCAGCATGACAGGGTCTAATGAAAAACTGTTTTTT. The chain joins TRBV9 to TRBJ1-4; 7 nucleotides in the junction match TRBD1. The CDR3 covers 14 residues, taking in both the cysteine and the phenylalanine. The CDR3 DNA has 42 bases and is translated from base 1. Trimming removed 4 bases from V and 3 bases from J; the gene matches leave 3 bases unexplained. Sequences SGDLS (CDR1) and YYNGEE (CDR2) are obtained from the germline V gene.